This T cell receptor (beta chain) emerged from a study of T cells in Graves' hyperthyroidism and ophthalmopathy. Study observations and caveats: Ophthalmopathy was model-predicted a median approximately six months pre-onset.

The CDR3 consists of 13 residues. Trimming left V 5 bases short and J 4 bases short, with 11 bases between. CDR1 and CDR2 (germline): SGHTA, FQGNSA. This clonotype showed up many times. Its antigen is as yet unknown. Authors of the study amplified TCR beta CDR3 regions from RNA transcripts. In the first-round RT-PCR of the TCR CDR3, the HTBI primer set was used. TCRdb processed the multiplex PCR reads anew with MiXCR; each CDR3 protein has one entry. The sample carries 300,000 to 400,000 distinct CDR3 sequences, around 13% recorded once. Stable hyperthyroidism: no ophthalmopathy progression over 18 months of follow-up. Diagnoses rested on clinical symptoms, serum thyroxine and TRAb, thyroid ultrasound and orbital computed tomography.

This receptor was identified in a woman between 18 and 29 years old with Graves' hyperthyroidism. The sample consisted of blood. The V gene is TRBV7-2, the J gene TRBJ2-5; D tentatively reads TRBD1 or TRBD2 (5 bases each). The CDR3 DNA reads TGTGCCAGCAGCACGGGACCCCCAGAGACCCAGTACTTC. It is translated as CASSTGPPETQYF.